A selection of T cell receptor beta chains follows, all from one sample in a study of shared clonotypes between healthy human individuals. The data were produced by immunoSEQ multiplex PCR, yet TCRdb's version contains in-frame clones alone and is incomplete. The table has about 2 million clones, roughly 95% seen once. The sample was naive CD8+ T cells sorted from blood. The receptors shown here come from a man aged 18 to 29 in good health. The conserved cysteine and the conserved F or W are not part of the CDR3 here. Fields, in order: J gene, V gene, CDR3 protein.

j_call: TRBJ1-1
v_call: TRBV6-5
cdr3_aa: ASSYSGPSSQAF

j_call: TRBJ1-5
v_call: TRBV4-2
cdr3_aa: ASSQDVQGTYSNQPQH

j_call: TRBJ2-3
v_call: TRBV27
cdr3_aa: ASQGNTQY

j_call: TRBJ2-3
v_call: TRBV7-3
cdr3_aa: ASSLGGNTQY

j_call: TRBJ2-1
v_call: TRBV7-3
cdr3_aa: ASSLSGGSYNEQF

j_call: TRBJ2-3
v_call: TRBV6-6
cdr3_aa: ASSYQSPTDTQY

j_call: TRBJ1-1
v_call: TRBV27
cdr3_aa: ASSLVVNTEAF

j_call: TRBJ2-7
v_call: TRBV13
cdr3_aa: ASSSSGGGSYEQY

j_call: TRBJ2-1
v_call: TRBV29-1
cdr3_aa: SVEEGYGGGYNYNEQF

j_call: TRBJ1-2
v_call: TRBV27
cdr3_aa: ASRRGAAYGYT

j_call: TRBJ2-7
v_call: TRBV4-1
cdr3_aa: ASSQEEGTYEQY

j_call: TRBJ2-5
v_call: TRBV11-2
cdr3_aa: ASSLLAGGQETQY

j_call: TRBJ2-7
v_call: TRBV14
cdr3_aa: ASSWTGMNTEQY

j_call: TRBJ2-2
v_call: TRBV6-5
cdr3_aa: ASSYVAGSIGELF

j_call: TRBJ1-6
v_call: TRBV27
cdr3_aa: ASSFKRESPLH

j_call: TRBJ2-1
v_call: TRBV6-6
cdr3_aa: ASEAQGVGNEQF

j_call: TRBJ2-1
v_call: TRBV6-4
cdr3_aa: ASSRSGRALDEQF

j_call: TRBJ2-7
v_call: TRBV7-9
cdr3_aa: ASSSRPQWEQY

j_call: TRBJ1-3
v_call: TRBV30
cdr3_aa: AWSGYDRETVTGNTIY

j_call: TRBJ1-5
v_call: TRBV11-2
cdr3_aa: ASSLDDIQPQH

j_call: TRBJ2-1
v_call: TRBV19
cdr3_aa: ASSMGGYNEQF

j_call: TRBJ2-5
v_call: TRBV6-1
cdr3_aa: ASSNRTVQETQY

j_call: TRBJ2-7
v_call: TRBV28
cdr3_aa: ATGWASSSYEQY